This entry lists 5 T cell receptor beta chains sequenced from one sample in a study of neurological immune-mediated disorders. TCRdb itself ran the 5' RACE reads through MiXCR, one entry per CDR3 protein. Of approximately 60,000 distinct CDR3 sequences in the sample, more than 4% were seen once. The material sequenced was PBMCs. The receptors stem from a man aged 45 to 65 with multiple sclerosis.

For this clonotype: A much larger clone is a single base away; this may be a read error. This chain uses TRBV6-5 with TRBJ2-5, with TRBD1 identical over 7 bases. The CDR3 totals 15 residues. Germline V gene lookup returns CDR1 MNHEY and CDR2 SVGAGI. CDR3 DNA sequence: TGTGTCAGCAGGCCCGGGACAGAGCCTCAAGAGACCCAGTACTTC. It codes for CVSRPGTEPQETQYF.

This clonotype was seen ten or more times. The J gene is TRBJ2-7, the V gene TRBV20-1, with D hard to call. In germline, CDR1 is DFQATT, CDR2 SNEGSKA (reference sequence). This CDR3 is built from 14 residues. Between the trimmed V and J ends, which lost 6 bases and 1 base, there was a span of 16 bases. The CDR3 reads CSADGPSVSYEQYF. The CDR3 DNA sequence: TGCAGTGCCGACGGTCCTTCTGTTTCCTACGAGCAGTACTTC.

This clonotype was seen many times. This chain connects TRBV20-1 to TRBJ2-1; 12 bases are shared with TRBD2. The V gene end was trimmed by 1 base and the J gene end by 6 bases; junction bases not matched to a gene: 7. Germline V lookup: CDR1 DFQATT, CDR2 SNEGSKA (reference sequence). This CDR3 has 16 residues. The CDR3 spells CSARGLAGVPSNEQFF. The CDR3 bases are TGCAGTGCTAGAGGACTAGCGGGGGTCCCTTCCAATGAGCAGTTCTTC.

This clonotype was recorded many times. The rearrangement uses TRBV5-1 and TRBJ2-7; tentatively, D is TRBD1 or TRBD2 (5 bases each). CDR1 and CDR2 from the germline V gene are SGHRS and YFSETQ. The CDR3 contains 15 residues. V was cut by 4 bases and J by 0 bases, with 14 bases left in between. CDR3 bases: TGCGCCAGCAGCAAAGAGGGACCGAGCTCCTACGAGCAGTACTTC. It is translated as CASSKEGPSSYEQYF.

This clonotype came up many times. The V and J genes are TRBV27 and TRBJ2-5; unclear D gene. The CDR3 totals 14 residues. The germline gives CDR1 MNHEY, CDR2 SMNVEV (reference sequence). V lost 2 bases, J lost 5 bases, and 12 bases lay in between. CDR3 in DNA: TGTGCCAGCAGTTTACGAAGGACGTGGGAGACCCAGTACTTC. This codes for CASSLRRTWETQYF.